Listed below are T cell receptor beta chains from one sample, sequenced in a study of Ad26.COV2.S vaccination and SARS-CoV-2 variants. Some clones are missing from TCRdb's copy, which holds only in-frame ones; the method was immunoSEQ multiplex PCR. The table includes around 300,000 clones, about 85% detected once. Sequenced here: peripheral blood, sampled in a trial of Ad26.COV2.S vaccine versus placebo. These receptors came from a person between 18 and 65 years old who received the Ad26.COV2.S COVID-19 vaccine or a placebo. The CDR3 runs from the conserved cysteine through the conserved F or W. The D gene is left open where the match is weak. The size field is filled for only some rows; it gives once, few, many or a size class.

J | size | V | D | CDR3 | DNA
TRBJ1-2 | . | TRBV7-8 | TRBD1 | CASSSRDRGRDYGYTF | TGTGCCAGCAGCTCCCGGGACAGGGGTCGGGACTATGGCTACACCTTC
TRBJ1-1 | . | TRBV10-3 | TRBD1 | CAIRQDREGTEAFF | TGTGCCATCAGGCAGGACAGGGAAGGCACTGAAGCTTTCTTT
TRBJ1-5 | . | TRBV5-1 | TRBD1 | CASSLDGQGSQPQHF | TGCGCCAGCAGCTTGGATGGACAGGGGAGTCAGCCCCAGCATTTT
TRBJ1-6 | . | TRBV7-3 | . | CASSLKAGNSPLHF | TGTGCCAGCAGCTTAAAAGCGGGAAATTCACCCCTCCACTTT
TRBJ1-3 | once | TRBV9 | . | CASSVDIRATSGNTIYF | TGTGCCAGCAGCGTAGATATCAGGGCTACCTCTGGAAACACCATATATTTT
TRBJ2-2 | once | TRBV29-1 | TRBD2 | CSVEGLAGEGLATGELFF | TGCAGCGTTGAAGGGCTAGCGGGAGAGGGTCTTGCGACCGGGGAGCTGTTTTTT
TRBJ2-3 | . | TRBV5-4 | . | CASSLVHGGRDTQYF | TGTGCCAGCAGCTTGGTACACGGGGGACGGGATACGCAGTATTTT
TRBJ2-3 | . | TRBV5-6 | . | CASSLFLENTDTQYF | TGTGCCAGCAGCTTGTTTTTGGAGAACACAGATACGCAGTATTTT
TRBJ2-2 | . | TRBV4-3 | TRBD2 | CASSQEGLALAGELFF | TGCGCCAGCAGCCAAGAGGGACTAGCCTTGGCCGGGGAGCTGTTTTTT
TRBJ1-2 | . | TRBV10-2 | . | CASSESGVRYGYTF | TGCGCCAGCAGTGAGTCTGGAGTCCGCTATGGCTACACCTTC